This note documents a single T cell receptor beta chain sequence. Which antigen it targets is not known. No clone much larger than this one lies a single base away; base qualities are absent. Enrolling through a virtual design, the prospective study's participants ranged in age from roughly 18 to 89 years and lived across 24 United States geographic areas. In the prospective study, participants were assigned to cohorts based on the clinical history participants reported in a screening survey and a study questionnaire. Each participant in the prospective study had whole blood, serum and a nasopharyngeal or oropharyngeal swab collected by mobile phlebotomists. Over an approximately 2-month period, participants in the prospective study had the option of providing additional blood draws and questionnaires. Prospective study blood samples were shipped either frozen or at room temperature before DNA extraction.

TCRbeta CDR3 regions were amplified from genomic DNA using the immunoSEQ Assay, a bias-controlled multiplex PCR. From the authors' description of their analysis: The number of nucleated cells in each sample was estimated from the amplification of reference gene primers within the assay. To quantify the absolute abundance of each unique TCRbeta CDR3 rearrangement, sequence reads were collapsed and filtered. For each sample, productive Simpson clonality was calculated by taking the square root of Simpson's diversity index across productive rearrangements. As stored in TCRdb, this immuneACCESS dataset retains in-frame rearrangements with V and J assigned. A fraction of the clones does not appear; measured against another copy, unresolved V genes explain less than half of the discrepancy, and the remainder lacks a known reason. The V and J calls and clone size were taken over from that table, and D and trimming were inferred from the DNA. This sample lists about 170,000 clones; around 82% were detected once. The ten largest account for 3.6% of the sample.

The source of the sample is a study of blood T cell repertoires in COVID-19 (dated by TCRdb to the early 2020s). Regarding the complete study: The collaborator samples originated in the United States, Italy and Spain and spanned the acute and convalescent phases of COVID-19. The prospective study material was composed of cDNA or gDNA derived from T cells, B-cell-depleted T cells, or PBMCs. Subjects who had been exposed to COVID-19, were actively infected with it, or had recovered from it provided the deeply sampled blood TCRbeta repertoires that made up the dataset. The repertoires were released in a freely available public database intended as a resource for research on the immune response to SARS-CoV-2. The samples were drawn from two sources: the first 160 participants of the ongoing ImmuneRACE study, and 1,000 to 1,500 subjects contributed by 6 global collaborators. Nearly every sample came with metadata listing a de-identified subject ID, COVID-19 status, age in years and sex. Where available, HLA class I and class II types were obtained from metadata supplied by the sample provider rather than from assay-based typing. Overall results and qualifications from the work: The amount of clinical and demographic metadata varied by source and participant and was provided uncurated.

Compared with germline, V lacks 4 bases and J lacks 5 bases; bases without a gene match: 3. Taken from the germline V gene, the CDR1 and CDR2 loops are SGHRS and YFSETQ. CDR3 length: 13 amino acids, cysteine to phenylalanine. Only the CDR3 portion is preserved as DNA: 39 bases, with reading frame beginning at the first base. The chain couples TRBV5-1 to TRBJ2-5, with 9 bases in between that match TRBD1. Sequencing input: PBMCs or T cells enriched from blood (not recorded which). The TCR sequence derives from a woman in her forties or fifties in a cohort exposed to, infected with or recovered from COVID-19 (not recorded which). The nucleotide sequence is TGCGCCAGCAGCCCTGGACAGGGGGAGACCCAGTACTTC. This sequence encodes CASSPGQGETQYF.